The clone carrying this T cell receptor (beta chain) was picked up many times. Its antigen is unidentified. This sample was included in a study of regulatory T cells in long-lasting Graves disease. The study, taken as a whole, reports: Rather than thyroid tissue, only peripheral blood underwent study.

Time point noted: newly diagnosed GD, antithyroid drugs for less than 3 months. There was RNA extracted from PBMCs, and the TCR library was made from it. Through Arm-PCR of CDR3 regions and iRepertoire HTBI primers, TCR beta libraries were built. A single record per CDR3 protein comes from TCRdb applying MiXCR to the multiplex PCR reads. The sample lists hundreds of thousands of distinct CDR3 sequences, 15% to 20% seen once, with about 20% in the top ten. This sample was also put to use in a study of T cells in Graves' hyperthyroidism and ophthalmopathy. That paper adds: The study left out patients who had uncontrolled infection, other autoimmune disease, pregnancy or lactation. Ophthalmopathy was model-predicted a median about 6 months pre-onset.

The sequence derives from a young woman with Graves disease. Sequencing used peripheral blood mononuclear cells (PBMCs), obtained at new diagnosis, from a patient treated with antithyroid drugs.

CDR3 sequence reads: CASSYTSQNGYTF. CDR3 bases: TGTGCCAGCAGTTACACCTCTCAGAATGGCTACACCTTC. The chain links TRBV27 to TRBJ1-2; no clear D. V gave up 4 bases and J gave up 6 bases, with 12 bases separating them. This CDR3 is built from 13 residues. Germline assignment: CDR1 MNHEY and CDR2 SMNVEV (reference sequence).